These 29 T cell receptor beta chains were all obtained from the same sample, sequenced in a study of beta chain features in type 1 diabetes. Overall study findings and caveats: Moderately but significantly shorter TCRB CDR3s were found in Type 1 diabetes patients in all four CD4+ subsets.

cDNA synthesis used the whole RNA isolate, giving expressed TCRB sequences. Generated by immunoSEQ multiplex PCR, the TCRdb table keeps only in-frame clones and is missing some. The sample includes 250,000 to 300,000 clones, less than 30% of them seen just once. Their cognate antigens are unknown. Sequencing was performed on naive CD4+ T cells from blood. Receptor source: a woman in her twenties or thirties with type 1 diabetes.

This clone was counted only a few times. The V call is TRBV5-1, the J call TRBJ1-2; D perhaps matches TRBD1 (6 bases). The CDR3 sequence is 13 residues long. Trimming left V 3 bases short and J 4 bases short, with 10 bases between. Germline CDR1 reads SGHRS; CDR2 reads YFSETQ. CDR3 loop: CASSWDTAYGYTF. As DNA, the CDR3 is TGCGCCAGCAGCTGGGACACGGCCTATGGCTACACCTTC.

CDR3 sequence: CASSLGGLNNEQYF. CDR3 nucleotides: TGTGCCAGCAGCTTGGGGGGGTTGAACAACGAGCAGTACTTC. The chain employs TRBV7-9 and TRBJ2-7; 7 bases map to TRBD2. The CDR3 has 14 amino acids. The germline gives CDR1 SEHNR, CDR2 FQNEAQ (reference sequence). J was trimmed by 5 bases and V by 3 bases; bases with no gene match: 7.

This rearrangement joins TRBV14 to TRBJ1-1; no definite D call. Germline loops: CDR1 SGHDN, CDR2 FVKESK. The CDR3 contains 14 residues. Trimming took off 3 bases at V and 0 bases at J, with 8 bases between the two ends. The CDR3 nucleotides read TGTGCCAGCAGCCAGACGGGTATGAACACTGAAGCTTTCTTT. It yields the protein CASSQTGMNTEAFF.

The rearrangement uses TRBV9 and TRBJ1-1; the D is unclear. V dropped 0 bases and J dropped 7 bases, with 22 bases sitting between them. Germline-derived CDR1 and CDR2 are SGDLS and YYNGEE. CDR3 length equals 17 residues. The CDR3: CASSVVGRVSNPGEAFF. The CDR3 DNA is TGTGCCAGCAGCGTAGTCGGGAGGGTCTCAAACCCCGGTGAAGCTTTCTTT.

This chain joins TRBV11-3 and TRBJ2-1; 7 bases are a match to TRBD2. The V gene's germline CDR1 is SGHNT and CDR2 YENEEA. The CDR3 is 13 amino acids. V shed 5 bases, J shed 8 bases, and the junction held 6 bases outside the gene matches. The chain's CDR3 is CASSQGGGDEQFF. The CDR3, as DNA: TGTGCCAGCAGCCAAGGCGGGGGTGATGAGCAGTTCTTC.

This chain connects TRBV15 to TRBJ1-2; 7 positions agree with TRBD1. With 5 bases clipped from V and 5 bases from J, the junction kept 5 bases outside the gene matches. Germline assignment: CDR1 LNHNV and CDR2 YYDKDF (reference sequence). The CDR3 is 13 residues long. The CDR3 DNA sequence: TGTGCCACCAGCGTCGGGACAGAGTATGGCTACACCTTC. Protein product: CATSVGTEYGYTF.

The rearrangement joins TRBV4-2 to TRBJ1-2; possible D gene TRBD1, 6 bases. Per germline, CDR1 LGHNA and CDR2 YNFKEQ. The length of the CDR3 is 14 residues. The germline V and J ends were trimmed by 6 bases and 5 bases, with 16 bases remaining between them. The CDR3 reads CASRKSGAEYGYTF. CDR3 nucleotide sequence: TGTGCCAGCAGGAAGTCAGGGGCAGAATATGGCTACACCTTC.

This clone has just a few counts. The chain links TRBV30 to TRBJ2-2; TRBD1 matches at 8 bases. CDR1 and CDR2 from the germline V gene are GTSNPN and SVGIG (reference sequence). Unmatched junction bases numbered 10, after V lost 3 bases and J lost 4 bases. This CDR3 contains 16 residues. The CDR3 loop reads CAWSRDRGGSTGELFF. The CDR3 region has the DNA TGTGCCTGGAGCCGTGACAGGGGTGGATCCACCGGGGAGCTGTTTTTT.

This clone turned up a few times. The V call is TRBV5-6, the J call TRBJ2-7, with TRBD1 matching over 7 bases. The junction had 5 bases not matched to a gene; V was cut back by 2 bases and J by 3 bases. The germline V gene has CDR1 SGHDT and CDR2 YYEEEE. The CDR3 length is 14 residues. The CDR3 loop is CASSFRQGHYEQYF. The CDR3 DNA reads as TGTGCCAGCAGCTTCCGACAGGGCCACTACGAGCAGTACTTC.

The genes are TRBV6-6 and TRBJ1-2; TRBD1 matches 12 bases. There are 15 residues in the CDR3. The V and J ends lost 6 bases and 8 bases, in that order; junction bases with no gene match: 10. In germline, CDR1 is MNHNY, CDR2 SVGAGI (reference sequence). The CDR3 here is CASSSPGQGADGYTF. The CDR3 DNA is TGTGCCAGCAGCTCCCCGGGACAGGGGGCTGACGGCTACACCTTC.

This clone has more than one count but fewer than ten. The gene calls are TRBV25-1 and TRBJ2-5, with TRBD2 matching 10 bases. After removal of 0 bases from V and 2 bases from J, the junction contained 6 bases not matched to a gene. Germline assignment: CDR1 MGHDK and CDR2 SYGVNS. The CDR3 spans 17 residues. CDR3 coding DNA: TGTGCCAGCAGTGAATACCTAGCGGGAGTCCTACAAGAGACCCAGTACTTC. Translation: CASSEYLAGVLQETQYF.

The chain combines TRBV9 with TRBJ2-2, with 7 bases that match TRBD1. V was pared by 4 bases and J by 5 bases, with 2 bases of the junction left unmatched. This CDR3 is 13 amino acids long. Germline V gene sequence: CDR1 SGDLS, CDR2 YYNGEE. The CDR3 sequence is CASSRTGTGELFF. CDR3 nucleotides: TGTGCCAGCAGCCGGACAGGAACCGGGGAGCTGTTTTTT.

This clone has more than one count but fewer than ten. This rearrangement joins TRBV7-3 to TRBJ2-1; TRBD2 might be the D (5 bases). Looked up from germline, CDR1 is SGHTA and CDR2 is FQGTGA. V was trimmed by 4 bases and J by 7 bases, leaving 11 bases between them. The CDR3 length is 13 residues. The CDR3 sequence is CASSSERLNEQFF. CDR3 bases: TGTGCCAGCAGCTCCGAGCGGCTAAATGAGCAGTTCTTC.

This clone has only a few counts. The CDR3 reads CASSQGGSENTDTQYF. DNA for the CDR3: TGCGCCAGCAGCCAAGGGGGTAGCGAGAACACAGATACGCAGTATTTT. The chain couples TRBV4-1 to TRBJ2-3, with D perhaps TRBD2 (5 bases). CDR1 is MGHRA and CDR2 is YSYEKL in the germline V gene. CDR3 length equals 16 residues. Deletions cut 1 base from V and 2 bases from J, with 13 bases between.

This clone was observed a few times. This chain links TRBV13 with TRBJ1-1; D is ambiguous. Trimming cost V 7 bases and J 1 base, with 7 bases left between them. Germline loops: CDR1 PRHDT, CDR2 FYEKMQ (reference sequence). The CDR3 length is 12 residues. In nucleotides, the CDR3 is TGTGCCAGCATTTCAAAGAACACTGAAGCTTTCTTT. It specifies CASISKNTEAFF.

The chain recombines TRBV28 with TRBJ2-7; 8 bases fit TRBD2. Per the germline V gene, CDR1 is MDHEN and CDR2 is SYDVKM. Losses at the gene ends were 5 bases for V and 2 bases for J; bases not matched to a gene: 5. The CDR3 runs to 14 residues. CDR3 DNA sequence: TGTGCCAGCAGTCCGGGGGGGACGACCTACGAGCAGTACTTC. Its translation is CASSPGGTTYEQYF.

The table lists this clone with a few counts. The rearrangement joins TRBV5-6 to TRBJ2-1; perhaps TRBD2 as D (6 bases). Looked up from germline, CDR1 is SGHDT and CDR2 is YYEEEE. Trimming removed 1 base from V and 8 bases from J, with 13 bases in between. The CDR3 spans 14 residues. CDR3 DNA sequence: TGTGCCAGCAGCTTGTACGGGAGTCCCGATGAGCAGTTCTTC. It encodes CASSLYGSPDEQFF.

This chain uses TRBV25-1 with TRBJ2-1, with D maybe TRBD1 (5 bases). V shed 6 bases and J shed 4 bases, with 16 bases lying between them. This CDR3 has 15 residues. The germline CDR1 and CDR2 sequences are MGHDK and SYGVNS. The CDR3 here is CASSPSGTGYNEQFF. In DNA, the CDR3 is TGTGCCAGCAGCCCTAGTGGTACAGGATACAATGAGCAGTTCTTC.

This chain links TRBV7-3 with TRBJ2-3; 7 positions agree with TRBD2. Trimming took 5 bases from V and 1 from J; bases not matched to a gene: 6. This CDR3 spans 15 amino acids. CDR1 and CDR2 (germline): SGHTA, FQGTGA. As DNA, the CDR3 is TGTGCCAGCAGCCCCCAGGCGGGAGGCACAGATACGCAGTATTTT. Translation gives CASSPQAGGTDTQYF.

This clone showed up just a few times. This chain's CDR3 is CASGFIVRIRETQYF. The CDR3 coding sequence is TGTGCTAGTGGTTTCATTGTCAGAATTCGCGAGACCCAGTACTTC. The chain couples TRBV12-5 to TRBJ2-5; D gene unclear. The CDR3 is made up of 15 amino acids. The V and J ends lost 3 bases and 5 bases respectively, with 16 bases between them. The V gene's germline CDR1 is LGHNT and CDR2 FRNRAP.

On this clone itself: Germline and junction disagree at one end, which may indicate a read error. The genes are TRBV5-4 and TRBJ2-1; D is possibly TRBD1 (6 bases). This CDR3 has 15 residues. Germline V gene data show CDR1 as SGHNT and CDR2 as YYREEE (reference sequence). CDR3 protein: CVSSLEQGNYNEQFF. The CDR3 DNA reads as TGTGTCAGCAGCTTGGAACAGGGTAACTACAATGAGCAGTTCTTC.

This clone was recorded a few times. The chain employs TRBV2 and TRBJ2-7, with 11 nucleotides matching TRBD1. The V gene's germline CDR1 is SNHLY and CDR2 FYNNEI. V lost 6 bases to trimming and J lost 2 bases; unmatched junction nucleotides: 3. The CDR3 contains 14 residues. The CDR3 DNA follows: TGTGCCAGCAGGGGGACAGGGGGAACCTACGAGCAGTACTTC. Translated, it gives CASRGTGGTYEQYF.

This clone was picked up a small number of times. The chain recombines TRBV29-1 with TRBJ1-2; the match to TRBD1 covers 7 bases. Germline loops: CDR1 SQVTM, CDR2 ANQGSEA. The junction had 11 bases not matched to a gene; V was cut back by 1 base and J by 3 bases. This CDR3 comprises 16 residues. The CDR3 region is CSVEGQGGLYDYGYTF. In DNA form, the CDR3 reads TGCAGCGTTGAAGGACAGGGTGGTTTATACGACTATGGCTACACCTTC.

The J gene is TRBJ1-5, the V gene TRBV5-1; D may be TRBD1 (6 bases). Germline V gene sequence: CDR1 SGHRS, CDR2 YFSETQ. Trimming took off 4 bases at V and 2 bases at J, with 13 bases between the two ends. There are 15 residues in the CDR3. In DNA, the CDR3 is TGCGCCAGCAGCGCGGACAGTGGGGGCAATCAGCCCCAGCATTTT. The encoded protein is CASSADSGGNQPQHF.

In this sample, this clone turned up once. This chain connects TRBV30 to TRBJ2-3; 10 bases are a match to TRBD2. This CDR3 is 17 amino acids long. J gave up 0 bases and V 5 bases, and 11 bases lay outside the gene matches. Germline V CDR1 and CDR2: GTSNPN, SVGIG (reference sequence). For the CDR3, the DNA is TGTGCCTGGGGCCCTACTCGGACTAGCGGTAGCACAGATACGCAGTATTTT. The encoded protein is CAWGPTRTSGSTDTQYF. The full variable domain, its missing parts supplied by reference TRBV30 and TRBJ2-3, is SQTIHQWPATLVQPVGSPLSLECTVEGTSNPNLYWYRQAAGRGLQLLFYSVGIGQISSEVPQNLSASRPQDRQFILSSKKLLLSDSGFYLCAWGPTRTSGSTDTQYFGPGTRLTVL.

This chain uses TRBV19 with TRBJ2-1; the D gene is possibly TRBD1 (6 bases). This CDR3 is built from 13 residues. V lost 2 bases and J lost 5, with 7 bases in between. Germline V gene data show CDR1 as LNHDA and CDR2 as SQIVND (reference sequence). CDR3 DNA sequence: TGTGCCAGTAGTATAAACAGGGACAATGAGCAGTTCTTC. Protein sequence: CASSINRDNEQFF.

The chain joins TRBV4-2 to TRBJ1-4; D unresolved. The CDR3 loop spans 12 amino acids. Germline V gene lookup returns CDR1 LGHNA and CDR2 YNFKEQ. The V and J ends lost 2 bases and 10 bases respectively, with 8 bases between them. The chain's CDR3 is CASSQPAGKLFF. The DNA for the CDR3 is TGTGCCAGCAGCCAACCTGCGGGAAAACTGTTTTTT.

J is TRBJ2-7 and V is TRBV19, with TRBD1 as a possible D gene (6 bases). This CDR3 has 14 residues. The V and J ends lost 3 bases and 2 bases respectively, with 11 bases between them. In germline, CDR1 is LNHDA, CDR2 SQIVND (reference sequence). In nucleotides, the CDR3 is TGTGCCAGTAGTATCAGACAGGCGCCCTACGAGCAGTACTTC. This encodes CASSIRQAPYEQYF.

A single count supports this clone. The chain has TRBV5-1 and TRBJ2-3; TRBD2 matches 7 bases. V lost 0 bases and J lost 6; bases outside the gene matches: 7. This CDR3 has 15 amino acids. From germline, CDR1 is SGHRS and CDR2 YFSETQ. The CDR3 sequence is CASSLDGLGQDTQYF. CDR3 in DNA: TGCGCCAGCAGCTTGGACGGACTAGGGCAGGATACGCAGTATTTT.